The entry below gives a single T cell receptor (beta chain) sequence along with its context. These data are taken from a study of PD-L1 blockade in urothelial cancer. Germline-derived CDR1 and CDR2 are SGHRS and YFSETQ. This CDR3 region has 16 residues. The V and J ends lost 4 bases and 5 bases respectively, with 18 bases between them. Time point described: pretreatment peripheral blood. Clones were read by immunoSEQ multiplex PCR, and TCRdb kept only the in-frame ones, dropping some. Of about 87,000 clones in the sample, roughly 84% were seen once. V gene TRBV5-1 combines with J gene TRBJ2-2; tentatively, D is TRBD2 (6 bases). Sample: PBMCs, taken around atezolizumab (anti-PD-L1) treatment. The clonotype comes from a man aged 60 to 69 with urothelial cancer. Here the CDR3 reads CASSASGLRWTGELFF. The CDR3 coding sequence is TGCGCCAGCAGCGCGTCGGGACTGCGTTGGACCGGGGAGCTGTTTTTT.